This T cell receptor (beta chain) appears in the sequencing data of a study of cytomegalovirus exposure and HLA in healthy donors. Among the donors, all were healthy bone marrow donors. This PCR relied on a set of 60 Vbeta primers and 13 Jbeta primers. The assay was immunoSEQ multiplex PCR, and TCRdb's table has in-frame clones only and misses some. Here the sample spans around 160,000 clones, roughly 80% being singletons. In regard to this clone: Its specificity is not known.

Study-wide points: Among CMV-associated TCR beta chains, most appeared HLA-restricted in a later analysis. An Asian-associated ancestry cluster reportedly showed fewer N-insertions than the approximately 650-donor mean in a later analysis.

Trimming cost V 2 bases and J 8 bases, with 12 bases left between them. Per germline, CDR1 KGHSH and CDR2 LQKENI. The CDR3 loop spans 14 amino acids. Sequenced sample: PBMCs. The chain uses TRBV18 and TRBJ1-4; D is possibly TRBD1 (6 bases). The clonotype originates from a woman aged 35 to 49 in good health and CMV-seropositive. CDR3 loop: CASSPTPGHEKLFF. CDR3 DNA: TGTGCCAGCTCACCAACTCCGGGACACGAAAAACTGTTTTTT.